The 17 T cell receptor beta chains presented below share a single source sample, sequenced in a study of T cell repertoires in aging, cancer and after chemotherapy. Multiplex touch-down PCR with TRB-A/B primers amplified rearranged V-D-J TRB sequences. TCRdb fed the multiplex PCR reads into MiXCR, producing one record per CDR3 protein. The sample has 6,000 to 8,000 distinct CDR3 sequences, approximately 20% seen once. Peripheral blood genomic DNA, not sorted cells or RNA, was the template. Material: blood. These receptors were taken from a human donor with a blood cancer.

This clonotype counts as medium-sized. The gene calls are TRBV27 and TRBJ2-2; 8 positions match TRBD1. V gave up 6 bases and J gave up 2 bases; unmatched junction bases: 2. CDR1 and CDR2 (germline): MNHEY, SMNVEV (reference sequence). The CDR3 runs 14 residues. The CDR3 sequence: CASRQGGNTGELFF. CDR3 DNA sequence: TGTGCCAGCAGACAGGGGGGAAACACCGGGGAGCTGTTTTTT.

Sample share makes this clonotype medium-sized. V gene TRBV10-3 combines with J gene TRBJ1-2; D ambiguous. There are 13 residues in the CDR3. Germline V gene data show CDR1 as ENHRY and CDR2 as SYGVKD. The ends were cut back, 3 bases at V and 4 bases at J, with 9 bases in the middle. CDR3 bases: TGTGCCATCAGTGATGGCCAATTCTATGGCTACACCTTC. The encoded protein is CAISDGQFYGYTF.

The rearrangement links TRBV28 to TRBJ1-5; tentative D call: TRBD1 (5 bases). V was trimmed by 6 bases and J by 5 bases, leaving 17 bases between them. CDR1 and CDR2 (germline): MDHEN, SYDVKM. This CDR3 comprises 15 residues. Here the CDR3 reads CASSYPPQEHQPQHF. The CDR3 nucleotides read TGTGCCAGCAGCTACCCACCACAGGAACATCAGCCCCAGCATTTT.

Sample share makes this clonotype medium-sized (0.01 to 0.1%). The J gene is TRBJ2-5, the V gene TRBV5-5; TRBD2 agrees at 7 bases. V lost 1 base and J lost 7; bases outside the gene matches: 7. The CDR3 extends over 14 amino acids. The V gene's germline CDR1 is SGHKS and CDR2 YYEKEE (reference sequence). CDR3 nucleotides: TGTGCCAGCAGCTTGCCCGGCGCTAGCGGGACCCAGTACTTC. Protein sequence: CASSLPGASGTQYF.

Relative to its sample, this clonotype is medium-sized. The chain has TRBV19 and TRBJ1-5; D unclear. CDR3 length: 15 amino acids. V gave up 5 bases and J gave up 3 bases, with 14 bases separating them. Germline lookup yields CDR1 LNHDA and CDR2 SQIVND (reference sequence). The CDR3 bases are TGTGCCAGTAGTCCCCTGCGGCAGGACAATCAGCCCCAGCATTTT. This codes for CASSPLRQDNQPQHF.

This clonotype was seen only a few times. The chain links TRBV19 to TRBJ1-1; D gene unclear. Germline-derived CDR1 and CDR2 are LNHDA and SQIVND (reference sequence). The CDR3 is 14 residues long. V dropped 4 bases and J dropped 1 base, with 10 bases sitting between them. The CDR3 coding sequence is TGTGCCAGTAGTAGGGAGGGCGCGAACACTGAAGCTTTCTTT. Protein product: CASSREGANTEAFF. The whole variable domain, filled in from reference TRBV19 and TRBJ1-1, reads DGGITQSPKYLFRKEGQNVTLSCEQNLNHDAMYWYRQDPGQGLRLIYYSQIVNDFQKGDIAEGYSVSREKKESFPLTVTSAQKNPTAFYLCASSREGANTEAFFGQGTRLTVV.

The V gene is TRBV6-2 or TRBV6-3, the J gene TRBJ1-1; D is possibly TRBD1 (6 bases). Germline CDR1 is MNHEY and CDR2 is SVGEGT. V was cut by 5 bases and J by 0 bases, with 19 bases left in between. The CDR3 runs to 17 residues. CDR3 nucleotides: TGTGCCAGCAGTAGGGCCCGCGGGGGCCAGATGAACACTGAAGCTTTCTTT. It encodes CASSRARGGQMNTEAFF.

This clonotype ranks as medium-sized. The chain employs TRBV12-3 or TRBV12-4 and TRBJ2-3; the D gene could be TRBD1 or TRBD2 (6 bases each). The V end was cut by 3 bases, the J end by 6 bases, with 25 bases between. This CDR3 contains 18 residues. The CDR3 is CASSFGTWGDNPADTQYF. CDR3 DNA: TGTGCCAGCAGTTTTGGGACGTGGGGGGACAATCCCGCGGATACGCAGTATTTT.

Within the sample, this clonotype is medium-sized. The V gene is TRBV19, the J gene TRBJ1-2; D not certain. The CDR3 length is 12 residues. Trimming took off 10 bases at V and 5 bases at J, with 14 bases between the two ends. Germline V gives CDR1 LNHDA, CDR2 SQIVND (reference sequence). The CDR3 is CATRTLRYGYTF. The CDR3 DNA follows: TGTGCCACCCGGACCCTGAGATATGGCTACACCTTC.

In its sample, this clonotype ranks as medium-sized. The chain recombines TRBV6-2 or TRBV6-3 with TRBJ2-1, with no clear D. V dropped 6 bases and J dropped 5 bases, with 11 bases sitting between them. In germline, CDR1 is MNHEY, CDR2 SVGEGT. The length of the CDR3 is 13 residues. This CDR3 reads CASSSLGHNEQFF. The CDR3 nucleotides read TGTGCCAGCAGCTCCCTCGGCCACAATGAGCAGTTCTTC.

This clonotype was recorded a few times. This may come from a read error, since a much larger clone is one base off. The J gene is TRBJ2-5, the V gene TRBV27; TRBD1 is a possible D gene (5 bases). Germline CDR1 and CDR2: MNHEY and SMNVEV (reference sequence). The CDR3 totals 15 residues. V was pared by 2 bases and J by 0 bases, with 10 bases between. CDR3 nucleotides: TGTGCCAGCAGTTTAGTCCCAGGGTACCAAGAGACCCAGTACTTC. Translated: CASSLVPGYQETQYF.

CDR3 in amino acids: CASSPSRQHTGESPEAFF. The CDR3 DNA follows: TGTGCCAGCAGTCCATCACGACAGCATACAGGGGAGAGCCCTGAAGCTTTCTTT. The chain couples TRBV12-3 or TRBV12-4 to TRBJ1-1; TRBD1 agrees at 7 bases. The CDR3 covers 18 residues. The V gene end was trimmed by 5 bases and the J gene end by 6 bases; junction bases not matched to a gene: 21.

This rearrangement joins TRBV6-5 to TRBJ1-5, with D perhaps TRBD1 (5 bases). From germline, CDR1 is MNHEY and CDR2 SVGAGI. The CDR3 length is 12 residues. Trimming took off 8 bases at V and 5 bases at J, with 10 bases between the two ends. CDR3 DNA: TGTGCCAGCGGGGGGGGATATCAGCCCCAGCATTTT. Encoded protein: CASGGGYQPQHF.

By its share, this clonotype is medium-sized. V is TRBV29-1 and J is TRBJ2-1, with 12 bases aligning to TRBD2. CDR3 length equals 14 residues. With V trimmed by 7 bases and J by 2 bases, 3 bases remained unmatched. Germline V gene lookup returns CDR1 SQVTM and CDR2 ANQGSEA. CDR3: CSGRLAGAYNEQFF. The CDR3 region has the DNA TGCAGCGGTAGACTAGCGGGAGCCTACAATGAGCAGTTCTTC.

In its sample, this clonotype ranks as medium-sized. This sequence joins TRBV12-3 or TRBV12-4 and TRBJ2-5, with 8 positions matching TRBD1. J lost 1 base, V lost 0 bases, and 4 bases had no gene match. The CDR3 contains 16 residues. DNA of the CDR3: TGTGCCAGCAGTTTAGCCCTGGACAGGGCCCAAGAGACCCAGTACTTC. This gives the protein CASSLALDRAQETQYF.

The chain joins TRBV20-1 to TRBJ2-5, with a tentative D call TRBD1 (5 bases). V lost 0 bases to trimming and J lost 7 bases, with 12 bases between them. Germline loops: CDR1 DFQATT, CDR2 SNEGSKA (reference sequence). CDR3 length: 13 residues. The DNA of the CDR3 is TGCAGTGCTAGAGAATCGGCAGGGATGACCCAGTACTTC. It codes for CSARESAGMTQYF.

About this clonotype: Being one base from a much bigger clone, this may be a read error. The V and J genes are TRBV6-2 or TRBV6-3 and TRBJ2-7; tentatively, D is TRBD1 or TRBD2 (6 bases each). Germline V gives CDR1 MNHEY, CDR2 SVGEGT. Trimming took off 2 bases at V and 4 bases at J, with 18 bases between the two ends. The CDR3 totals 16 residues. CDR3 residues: CASSYRMRGQGYEQYF. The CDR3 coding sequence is TGTGCCAGCAGTTACCGCATGCGGGGACAAGGTTACGAGCAGTACTTC.